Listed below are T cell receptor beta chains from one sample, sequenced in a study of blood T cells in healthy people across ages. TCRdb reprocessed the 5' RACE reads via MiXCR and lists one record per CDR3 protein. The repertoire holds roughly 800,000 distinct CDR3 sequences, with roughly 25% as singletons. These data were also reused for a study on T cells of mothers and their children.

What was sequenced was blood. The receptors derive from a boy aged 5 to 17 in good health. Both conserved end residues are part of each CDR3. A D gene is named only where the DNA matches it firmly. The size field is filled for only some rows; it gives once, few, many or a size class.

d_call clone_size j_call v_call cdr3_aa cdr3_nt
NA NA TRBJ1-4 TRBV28 CASSLAQDEKLFF TGTGCCAGCAGTTTAGCCCAGGATGAAAAACTGTTTTTT
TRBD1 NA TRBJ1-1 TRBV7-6 CTSSQGQGALDTEAFF TGTACCAGCAGCCAAGGACAGGGGGCTTTGGACACTGAAGCTTTCTTT
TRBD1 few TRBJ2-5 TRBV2 CASRYTGTDQETQYF TGTGCCAGCAGGTACACCGGGACAGACCAAGAGACCCAGTACTTC
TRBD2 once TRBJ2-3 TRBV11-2 CASSLVSLLAGGNTQYF TGTGCCAGCAGCTTAGTTTCCCTACTAGCGGGGGGCAATACGCAGTATTTT
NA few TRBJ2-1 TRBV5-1 CASSLEVFGAEQFF TGCGCCAGCAGCTTGGAGGTGTTCGGGGCTGAGCAGTTCTTC
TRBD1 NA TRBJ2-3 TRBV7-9 CASSLAGGDDTQYF TGTGCCAGCAGCTTAGCAGGGGGCGACGATACGCAGTATTTT
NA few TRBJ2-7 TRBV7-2 CASSLSPGVAYEQYF TGTGCCAGCAGCTTAAGCCCCGGGGTCGCCTACGAGCAGTACTTC
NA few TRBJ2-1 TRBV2 CATDGRGNEQFF TGTGCCACCGACGGCAGGGGTAATGAGCAGTTCTTC
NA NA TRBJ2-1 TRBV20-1 CSAKIPGTRGEEQFF TGCAGTGCCAAAATTCCCGGGACACGTGGTGAGGAGCAGTTCTTC
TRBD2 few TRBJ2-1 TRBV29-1 CSVEDELAGGNNEQFF TGCAGCGTTGAAGATGAGCTAGCGGGAGGGAACAATGAGCAGTTCTTC
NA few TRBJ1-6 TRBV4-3 CASSQSYKQGGGSPLHF TGCGCCAGCAGCCAATCATACAAACAGGGAGGAGGTTCACCCCTCCACTTT
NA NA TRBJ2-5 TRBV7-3 CASSLSGVPWETQYF TGTGCCAGCAGCTTAAGTGGTGTGCCTTGGGAGACCCAGTACTTC
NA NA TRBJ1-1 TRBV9 CASSVGPTTEAFF TGTGCCAGCAGCGTAGGACCCACCACTGAAGCTTTCTTT
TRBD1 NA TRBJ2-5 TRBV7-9 CASSLGDRAHQETQYF TGTGCCAGCAGCTTAGGGGACAGGGCCCACCAAGAGACCCAGTACTTC
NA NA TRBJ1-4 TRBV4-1 CASSQGRVVEEKLFF TGCGCCAGCAGCCAGGGCAGGGTCGTCGAGGAAAAACTGTTTTTT
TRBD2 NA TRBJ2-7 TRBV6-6 CASSLQAGGAYEQYF TGTGCCAGCAGTTTACAAGCGGGAGGAGCCTACGAGCAGTACTTC
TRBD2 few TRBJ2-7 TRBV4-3 CASSQDQELAGYEQYF TGCGCCAGCAGCCAAGATCAAGAACTAGCGGGGTACGAGCAGTACTTC
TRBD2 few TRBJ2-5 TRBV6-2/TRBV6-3 CASKGWTSGTNEQLF TGTGCCAGCAAAGGGTGGACTAGCGGGACCAATGAGCAGCTCTTC
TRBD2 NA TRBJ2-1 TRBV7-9 CASGPETSGNNNEQFF TGTGCCAGCGGACCGGAAACTAGCGGGAATAACAATGAGCAGTTCTTC